Below are 9 T cell receptor beta chains sequenced from a single sample in a study of blood T cells in healthy people across ages. Alongside a J-beta primer mix, a sample-barcoded 5' primer served in a second PCR lasting 7 to 11 cycles. TCRdb re-called the 5' RACE reads through MiXCR, storing one row per CDR3 protein. The data contain 2 million or so distinct CDR3 sequences, about 49% of them singletons. Source material: blood. The receptors derive from a woman in her forties in good health.

This sequence joins TRBV2 and TRBJ1-4; D gene unclear. The CDR3 totals 17 residues. From germline, CDR1 is SNHLY and CDR2 FYNNEI. V lost 2 bases and J lost 0, with 13 bases in between. The CDR3 DNA follows: TGTGCCAGCAGTGAAACGGCCAGCGACTCAACTAATGAAAAACTGTTTTTT. It is translated as CASSETASDSTNEKLFF.

The rearrangement joins TRBV15 to TRBJ1-6; a possible D gene is TRBD1 (5 bases). Germline V gene lookup returns CDR1 LNHNV and CDR2 YYDKDF (reference sequence). The CDR3 covers 17 residues. V lost 0 bases and J lost 8, with 17 bases in between. CDR3 region: CATSRDRGQGGDSPLHF. As DNA, the CDR3 is TGTGCCACCAGCAGAGATAGGGGCCAGGGAGGGGATTCACCCCTCCACTTT.

This clonotype was recorded a few times. DNA for the CDR3: TGTGCCAGCAGCGCGTATGCGGAGACCCAGTACTTC. This encodes CASSAYAETQYF. The chain employs TRBV7-2 and TRBJ2-5; no clear D gene. The CDR3 is 12 residues long. Looked up from germline, CDR1 is SGHTA and CDR2 is FQGNSA. V lost 5 bases and J 5 bases, leaving 9 bases between the germline ends.

This clonotype was recorded a few times. The DNA of the CDR3 is TGTGCCAGCAGCTTAGTCCCCCAGAGAGAGCAGTACTTC. Protein product: CASSLVPQREQYF. This chain joins TRBV7-2 and TRBJ2-5, with D hard to call. V was clipped by 1 base and J by 11 bases, with 14 bases between them. The CDR3 is 13 residues long. Germline values: CDR1 SGHTA, CDR2 FQGNSA.

This clonotype was recorded at least ten times. This chain joins TRBV20-1 and TRBJ2-5; D is perhaps TRBD1 or TRBD2 (6 bases each). Germline loops: CDR1 DFQATT, CDR2 SNEGSKA (reference sequence). V dropped 1 base and J dropped 5 bases, with 17 bases sitting between them. CDR3 length: 15 amino acids. The CDR3 here is CSARVGPGAGETQYF. CDR3 DNA: TGCAGTGCTAGAGTAGGGCCGGGGGCCGGTGAGACCCAGTACTTC.

The chain couples TRBV2 to TRBJ1-5, with D perhaps TRBD1 (5 bases). Trimming removed 6 bases from V and 0 bases from J, with 18 bases in between. There are 17 residues in the CDR3. Germline-derived CDR1 and CDR2 are SNHLY and FYNNEI. The DNA of the CDR3 is TGTGCCAGCAGCCCTTATCCGCCCGGGGCTAGCAATCAGCCCCAGCATTTT. Its protein product is CASSPYPPGASNQPQHF.

The genes are TRBV9 and TRBJ2-1, with 12 bases fitting TRBD2. The CDR3 runs to 16 residues. The ends lost 2 bases at V and 6 bases at J; junction bases unmatched: 6. Germline V lookup: CDR1 SGDLS, CDR2 YYNGEE. The CDR3 DNA follows: TGTGCCAGCAGCGTGGAAGAACTAGCGGGGGGCAATGAGCAGTTCTTC. Amino acid sequence: CASSVEELAGGNEQFF. Supplemented by reference TRBV9 and TRBJ2-1, the full variable domain reads DSGVTQTPKHLITATGQRVTLRCSPRSGDLSVYWYQQSLDQGLQFLIQYYNGEERAKGNILERFSAQQFPDLHSELNLSSLELGDSALYFCASSVEELAGGNEQFFGPGTRLTVL.

The CDR3 region is CASSGATRGGYGYTF. The CDR3 region has the DNA TGTGCCAGCTCGGGGGCGACGAGGGGGGGCTATGGCTACACCTTC. J is TRBJ1-2 and V is TRBV2, with TRBD1 as a possible D gene (6 bases). Germline V gives CDR1 SNHLY, CDR2 FYNNEI. CDR3 length equals 15 residues. Trimming took off 8 bases at V and 4 bases at J, with 20 bases between the two ends. The variable domain in full, completed from reference TRBV2 and TRBJ1-2, reads EPEVTQTPSHQVTQMGQEVILRCVPISNHLYFYWYRQILGQKVEFLVSFYNNEISEKSEIFDDQFSVERPDGSNFTLKIRSTKLEDSAMYFCASSGATRGGYGYTFGSGTRLTVV.

The genes are TRBV2 and TRBJ2-5; no clear D. Germline CDR1 reads SNHLY; CDR2 reads FYNNEI. The CDR3 has 16 residues. V lost 6 bases to trimming and J lost 2 bases, with 19 bases between them. CDR3 DNA: TGTGCCAGCAGATACTCGGACGGGCCCTTTCAAGAGACCCAGTACTTC. This sequence encodes CASRYSDGPFQETQYF.